Listed here is a single T cell receptor (beta chain). The clone's antigen remains unknown. Base quality data are lacking; no much larger clone is found one base away. Including cysteine and phenylalanine, the CDR3 has 12 amino acids. Only the CDR3 portion is preserved as DNA: 36 bases, with reading frame beginning at the first base. The sample is drawn from a study of shared clonotypes between healthy human individuals (dated by TCRdb to 2019 to 2021). Context from the whole study: The cohort comprised two women and a few men aged 18 to 49 years. For each donor, CD4 naive and CD4 memory were each given three plates, CD8 naive was given two plates, and CD8 memory was given one plate. The study deeply sequenced blood TCR repertoires of about 5 healthy adults to estimate repertoire size and the extent of clonotype sharing between individuals. To increase sequencing depth and limit assay-specific biases, TCR repertoire library preparation and sequencing were carried out by different laboratories using diverse techniques. Per donor, leukapheresis produced somewhere between about 0.8 and 9 billion PBMCs.

Healthy HIV-negative adults with no recently reported acute infections or vaccinations were included as donors. Only Caucasian adults living in Nashville, Tennessee, USA were represented among the donors. CD4+ T cells were enriched by magnetic negative selection; naive cells were then positively selected on CD45RA, and the negative fraction formed the memory subset. Blood was obtained by leukapheresis, after which PBMCs were separated by Ficoll-Histopaque density gradient centrifugation and cryopreserved in liquid nitrogen vapor phase. Purity and quantity of every magnetically sorted T cell population were checked by analytical flow cytometry. Genomic DNA was isolated from each sorted fraction and quantified by UV absorbance on a Nanodrop 2000c. Using the deep immunoSEQ assay, multiplex PCR amplified TCR CDR3 regions from genomic DNA. Extracted genomic DNA from each cell subset was spread evenly across all wells of several immunoSEQ 96-well plates, with each plate serving as a replicate. For sorted subsets, 200 to 250 ng genomic DNA, equal to approximately 30,000 T cell genomes, was loaded into each replicate PCR. The purified libraries were quantified using a Qubit 3.0 fluorometer, sized with a Bioanalyzer 2100, and then quantified again using the KAPA Library Quantification kit. Every immunoSEQ 96-well plate was sequenced on a dedicated single-read 150-cycle Illumina NextSeq 550 flow cell. The study's processing was this. Because only junctional sequences without quality scores were contained in the immunoSEQ output, filtering matching that applied to full-length reads could not be performed. To assign V/J genes and CDR3, sequences were annotated using PyIR, a Python wrapper for IgBLAST v1.9, with IMGT germline references. Any read was removed if the V/J assignment was weak (E-value above 1e-6), the CDR3 was missing, or the read contained stop codons, out-of-frame junctions, or ambiguous translated residues. V3J clonotypes were defined as sequences sharing the same inferred V gene, J gene, and CDR3 amino acid sequence. Percentage overlap between repertoires was calculated by dividing the number of shared unique clonotypes by the size of the smaller repertoire. Richness of each repertoire was evaluated using RTK rarefaction, the Chao1 estimator, and Recon v2.1 estimates of unobserved clonotypes. For all TCRbeta clonotypes obtained by the gDNA method from four donors, generation probabilities were computed with OLGA. TCRdb obtained this table from immuneACCESS and retained in-frame rearrangements with V and J assigned. These tables miss some clones; where compared with another copy, unresolved V genes account for less than half of the shortfall, and the remainder is unexplained. D and trimming were read from the DNA, whereas the V and J calls and clone size are those reported in that table. This sample gives approximately 2,300,000 clones in total; approximately 90% of them show up just once. The ten largest account for approximately 0.39% of the sample.

Beyond this particular receptor, the publication reports: Incomplete sequencing was indicated by rarefaction of sorted-subset datasets, despite the large sequencing depth. Sampling was restricted to blood, and TCR repertoires in tissue are likely to differ from TCR repertoires in blood. Higher generation probabilities were observed for clonotypes shared by all four sorted-subset donors than for non-shared clonotypes. The genetic and exposure-history diversity represented was limited by the small number of donors. Estimated clonotype richness was generally larger for naive than for memory subsets. Pairwise subsampling led to the expectation that sequencing depth would affect the degree of clonotype sharing among donors. Sharing across several donors was observed for about 5% of naive CD4, over 3% of naive CD8, 2.3% of memory CD4, and roughly 0.4% of memory CD8 clonotypes.

The sequence joins TRBV21-1 to TRBJ1-3; TRBD1, the D gene given by the table, was not confirmed from the DNA. TRBV21-1 is recorded as a pseudogene. Input material: naive CD4+ T cells from PBMCs. Reading the label with the study, this specimen's cell subset or site is: CD45RA+ positively selected. The receptor's source is a man between 18 and 29 years old in good health. Some clones in this sample may be carry-over from other donors' samples. The nucleotides read TGTGCCAGCTTCAGGTTTCTGGACACCATATATTTT. Its translation is CASFRFLDTIYF.